This entry describes one TCR beta chain. Antigen unknown. This entry belongs to a study of T cell responses to AZD1222 COVID-19 vaccine. The assay was immunoSEQ multiplex PCR, and TCRdb's table has in-frame clones only and misses some. Among about 130,000 clones listed, approximately 93% were seen once. V was trimmed by 1 base and J by 1 base, leaving 5 bases between them. Germline CDR1 and CDR2: LNHDA and SQIVND (reference sequence). The CDR3 spans 14 residues. Study conclusions and caveats: Reportedly, close to half of spike-specific TCRs are directed against unmutated variant regions. With dominance at 160-218 and 743-854, vaccine-associated CD4 TCRs spanned spike. Clonal diversity may have been underestimated in mostly white British donors.

The receptor was derived from an adult in good health. Material: peripheral blood, obtained on day 0 of AZD1222 vaccination. The V call is TRBV19, the J call TRBJ1-5, with D hard to call. CDR3 nucleotides: TGTGCCAGTAGTATAGCCCAGAGCAATCAGCCCCAGCATTTT. Translated, it gives CASSIAQSNQPQHF.